What follows is one TCR beta chain and its context. Antigen: not known. This sample was taken from a study of cytomegalovirus exposure and HLA in healthy donors. Study-wide results and limits: Reports showed the classifier diagnosing cytomegalovirus status with high specificity and sensitivity.

CDR3 size: 14 residues. V was pared by 3 bases and J by 6 bases, with 4 bases of the junction left unmatched. Germline-derived CDR1 and CDR2 are SGDLS and YYNGEE. Repertoires were generated with immunoSEQ multiplex PCR, while TCRdb's copy carries only in-frame clones and drops some. This table holds 330,000 or so clones, roughly 88% found once. This sequence originates from a woman younger than 35 in good health and CMV-seronegative. The J gene is TRBJ2-7, the V gene TRBV9; TRBD1 agrees at 12 bases. Sequenced input: PBMCs. The CDR3: CASSGGTGGLEQYF. Written as DNA, the CDR3 is TGTGCCAGCAGCGGCGGGACAGGGGGCCTCGAGCAGTACTTC.